This T cell receptor (beta chain) was sequenced for a study of blood T cell repertoires in COVID-19. For the study at large: Researchers got acute and convalescent COVID-19 samples from the United States, Italy and Spain. T cells, B-cell-depleted T cells, or PBMCs supplied cDNA or gDNA.

Individuals drawn from approximately 26 US areas were about 18 to 89 years old. Cohort assignment relied on participant-reported clinical history. The assay was immunoSEQ multiplex PCR, and TCRdb's table has in-frame clones only and misses some. The table records 300,000 to 500,000 clones, 88% of them present only once. The receptor comes from a woman aged 30 to 39 with acute COVID-19. What was sequenced was PBMCs or T cells enriched from blood (not recorded which).

CDR3 region: CASSPRENTEAFF. CDR3 sequence (DNA): TGTGCCAGCAGTCCAAGAGAGAACACTGAAGCTTTCTTT. V and J are TRBV6-5 and TRBJ1-1; no firm D call. The CDR3 has 13 residues. From germline, CDR1 is MNHEY and CDR2 SVGAGI. The V end was cut by 5 bases, the J end by 1 base, with 8 bases between.